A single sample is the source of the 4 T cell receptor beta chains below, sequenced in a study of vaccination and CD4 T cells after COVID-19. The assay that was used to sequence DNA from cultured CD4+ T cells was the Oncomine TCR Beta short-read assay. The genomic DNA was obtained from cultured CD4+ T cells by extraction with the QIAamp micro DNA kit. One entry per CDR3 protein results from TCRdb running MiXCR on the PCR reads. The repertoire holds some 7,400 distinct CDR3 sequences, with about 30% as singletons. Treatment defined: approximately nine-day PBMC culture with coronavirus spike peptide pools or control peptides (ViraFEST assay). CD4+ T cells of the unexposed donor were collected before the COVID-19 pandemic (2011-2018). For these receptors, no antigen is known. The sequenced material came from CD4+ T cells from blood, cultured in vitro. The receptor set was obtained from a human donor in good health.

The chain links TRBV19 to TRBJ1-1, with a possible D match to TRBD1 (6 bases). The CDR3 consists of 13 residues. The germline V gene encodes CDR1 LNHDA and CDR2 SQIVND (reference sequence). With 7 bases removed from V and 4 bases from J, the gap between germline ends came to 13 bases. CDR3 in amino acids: CASIRRGSTEAFF. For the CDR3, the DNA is TGTGCCAGTATCCGAAGGGGGTCCACTGAAGCTTTCTTT.

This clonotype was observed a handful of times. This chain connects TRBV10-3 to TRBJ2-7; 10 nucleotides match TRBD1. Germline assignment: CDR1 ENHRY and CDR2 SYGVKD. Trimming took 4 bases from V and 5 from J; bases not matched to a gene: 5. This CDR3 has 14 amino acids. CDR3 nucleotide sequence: TGTGCCATCAGTGGGAGACAGGGGGCGAACGAGCAGTACTTC. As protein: CAISGRQGANEQYF.

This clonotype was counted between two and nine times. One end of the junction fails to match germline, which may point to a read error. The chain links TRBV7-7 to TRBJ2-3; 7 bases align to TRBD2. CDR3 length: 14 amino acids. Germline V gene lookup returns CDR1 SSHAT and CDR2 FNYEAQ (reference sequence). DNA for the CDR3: TGTGCTAGCAGCTGGGGACTACACACAGATACGCAGTATTTT. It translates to CASSWGLHTDTQYF.

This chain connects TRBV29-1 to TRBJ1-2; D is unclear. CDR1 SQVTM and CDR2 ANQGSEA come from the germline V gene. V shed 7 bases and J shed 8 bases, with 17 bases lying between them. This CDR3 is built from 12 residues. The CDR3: CSEAAWVDGYTF. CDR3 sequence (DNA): TGCAGCGAGGCCGCTTGGGTTGACGGCTACACCTTC.